What follows describes a single T cell receptor beta chain. The data derive from a study of blood T cells in healthy people across ages. The CDR3 loop spans 16 amino acids. The germline gives CDR1 SGHTA, CDR2 FQGNSA. V lost 4 bases, J lost 0 bases, and 2 bases stayed unmatched. The second PCR ran about 7 to 12 cycles with a sample-barcoded 5' primer and J-beta primers. TCRdb reprocessed the 5' RACE reads with MiXCR, giving one entry per CDR3 protein. Here the sample spans 1,500,000 or so distinct CDR3 sequences, approximately 59% being singletons. The sequence came from a man between 18 and 35 years old in good health. Sequencing used blood. The chain links TRBV7-2 to TRBJ2-6; 8 nucleotides agree with TRBD1. CDR3 sequence reads: CASSSGTGSGANVLTF. As DNA, the CDR3 is TGTGCCAGCAGCTCCGGGACAGGCTCTGGGGCCAACGTCCTGACTTTC. The full variable domain, with the rest looked up from reference TRBV7-2 and TRBJ2-6, is GAGVSQSPSNKVTEKGKDVELRCDPISGHTALYWYRQSLGQGLEFLIYFQGNSAPDKSGLPSDRFSAERTGGSVSTLTIQRTQQEDSAVYLCASSSGTGSGANVLTFGAGSRLTVL.